This TCR beta chain was observed in a study of Graves' ophthalmopathy and Graves' hyperthyroidism. Points from the study as a whole: Using a 13-signature model, the authors split ophthalmopathy from stable hyperthyroidism, with 87.88% sensitivity and about 80% specificity.

The CDR3 extends over 14 amino acids. V was trimmed by 5 bases and J by 2 bases, leaving 12 bases between them. Germline loops: CDR1 MNHNY, CDR2 SVGAGI (reference sequence). As to this clonotype: Antigen specificity is unknown. This may come from a read error, since a much larger clone is one base off.

Amplification from RNA transcripts yielded the TCR beta CDR3 regions. First-round RT-PCR with HTBI primers preceded a second-round multiplex PCR. TCRdb reanalysed the multiplex PCR reads using MiXCR and keeps one entry per CDR3 protein. The repertoire includes over a million distinct CDR3 sequences, less than 45% of them detected once, and approximately 10% sits in the top ten. This clonotype was obtained from an adult man with Graves' hyperthyroidism. The sequenced material came from peripheral blood or thyroid tissue (not recorded which). The chain is built from TRBV6-6 and TRBJ1-1, with unresolved D. DNA for the CDR3: TGTGCCAGCAGTGCAAGGCAGGCTAACACTGAAGCTTTCTTT. It translates to CASSARQANTEAFF.